The clone carrying this T cell receptor (beta chain) was seen repeatedly, ten times or more. Its antigen is still unknown. This entry comes from a study of T-cell memory formation after mild COVID-19. Study background: TCR clustering was largely donor specific. Study-level points and caveats: Second-wave clones that peaked on day 37 lacked confirmed SARS-CoV-2 specificity. Clones shrinking from day 15 to 85 showed even CD4/CD8 mixes; later expanders tilted CD4+.

Germline lookup yields CDR1 LNHNV and CDR2 YYDKDF (reference sequence). V lost 0 bases and J lost 4, with 19 bases in between. There are 18 residues in the CDR3. Libraries for TCRalpha and TCRbeta carried sample barcodes and unique molecular identifiers via 5'RACE. TCRdb recomputed calls from the 5' RACE reads with MiXCR, one row per CDR3 protein. This sample has about 360,000 distinct CDR3 sequences; around 14% occur once, and the top ten carry less than 25%. The TCR originated in a man in his late teens or twenties who had mild COVID-19 (a few samples of this study predate the infection). Cell type and time point are not known. Sequencing was performed on PBMCs or a T cell subset sorted from them (not recorded which). This rearrangement joins TRBV15 to TRBJ2-1; unclear D gene. The CDR3: CATSRESWARQRYNEQFF. As DNA, the CDR3 is TGTGCCACCAGCAGAGAGTCGTGGGCTAGACAACGATACAATGAGCAGTTCTTC. The full variable domain, in which reference TRBV15 and TRBJ2-1 provide the parts outside the CDR3, is DAMVIQNPRYQVTQFGKPVTLSCSQTLNHNVMYWYQQKSSQAPKLLFHYYDKDFNNEADTPDNFQSRRPNTSFCFLDIRSPGLGDTAMYLCATSRESWARQRYNEQFFGPGTRLTVL.